The TCR beta chain described here comes from a study of control samples from healthy donors and cancer patients (dated by TCRdb to 2020 to 2022). Based on the germline V gene, the CDR1 and CDR2 sequences are MNHEY and SVGAGI. From the cysteine up to the phenylalanine, the CDR3 has a length of 12 residues. Only the CDR3 part of the read is kept: 36 bases, read in frame from the first base. Between the V and J ends, shortened by 7 bases and 3 bases respectively, the junction contains 10 bases. To prepare the library, the immunoSEQ multiplex PCR assay was applied. The table was pulled from immuneACCESS by TCRdb, which kept in-frame rearrangements only. Such tables lose some clones; where checked, under half of the loss comes from unresolved V genes, and the rest has no known cause. This sample is represented by some 190,000 clones; around 90% of them were singletons. The ten largest clonotypes hold 1.8% of the sample.

Comment on this clone: What antigen it recognizes has not been identified. Base qualities are not at hand, and no much larger clone is one base apart.

The receptor comes from a man aged 25-45 years in good health. The source material was blood. The sequence is built from TRBV6-5 and TRBJ2-7; a confident D gene designation cannot be given. The base sequence is TGTGCCAGCACACAGAGTTTCTACGAGCAGTACTTC. Its amino acids are CASTQSFYEQYF.